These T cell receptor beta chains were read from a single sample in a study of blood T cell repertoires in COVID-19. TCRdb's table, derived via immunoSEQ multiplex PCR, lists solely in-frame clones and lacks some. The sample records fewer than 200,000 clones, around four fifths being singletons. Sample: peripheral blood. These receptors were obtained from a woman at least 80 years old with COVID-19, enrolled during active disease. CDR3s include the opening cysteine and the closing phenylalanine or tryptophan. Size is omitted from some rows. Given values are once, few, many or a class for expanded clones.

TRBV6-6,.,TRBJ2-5,CASSGTDQETQYF
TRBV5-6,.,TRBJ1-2,CASSLGQAIYGYTF
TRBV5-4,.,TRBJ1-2,CASSLSQGSNYGYTF
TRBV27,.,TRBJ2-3,CASRGGADTQYF
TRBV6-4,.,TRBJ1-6,CASSDSNRSNSPLHF
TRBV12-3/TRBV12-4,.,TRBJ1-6,CASRSAEASPLHF
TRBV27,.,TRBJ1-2,CASRRGGGRNYGYTF
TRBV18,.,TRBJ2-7,CASSPSYLKSYEQYF
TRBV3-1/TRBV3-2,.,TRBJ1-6,CASSPDKSVHVF
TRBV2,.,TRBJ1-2,CASSEGTGRGYTF
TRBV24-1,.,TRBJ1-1,CATSDPRTGTTEAFF
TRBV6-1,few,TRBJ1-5,CASSDQGRQPQHF
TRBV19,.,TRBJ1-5,CASTTAGAVNQPQHF
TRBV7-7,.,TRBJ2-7,CASSSPPGEQYF
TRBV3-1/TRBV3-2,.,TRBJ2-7,CASSQGSGYEQYF
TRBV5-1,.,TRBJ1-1,CASSLRGGAGWGRTEAFF
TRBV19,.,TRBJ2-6,CASRASGEANVLTF
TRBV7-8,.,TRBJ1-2,CASSSTTDPGLGGYTF
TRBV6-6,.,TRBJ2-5,CASRDTGGRETQYF
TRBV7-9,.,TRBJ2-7,CASSLGLDEQYF
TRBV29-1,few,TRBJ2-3,CSVESGTDTQYF
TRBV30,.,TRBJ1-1,CAWRPIPNTEAFF
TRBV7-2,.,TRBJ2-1,CASSLDGRQAVNEQFF
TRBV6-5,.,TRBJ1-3,CASRTPAGNTIYF
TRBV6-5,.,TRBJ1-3,CASHGRNTIYF
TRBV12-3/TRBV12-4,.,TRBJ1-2,CASSFRGNYGYTF
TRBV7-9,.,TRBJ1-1,CASSPQGGSNTEAFF
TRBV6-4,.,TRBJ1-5,CAGSGAGNQPQHF
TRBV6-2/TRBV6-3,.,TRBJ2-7,CASSYWGQGHEQYF
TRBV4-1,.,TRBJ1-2,CASSQGWGEETYGYTF
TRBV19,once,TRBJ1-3,CASTRRGDGNTIYF